This is a list of T cell receptor beta chains from one sample in a study of regulatory T cells in long-lasting Graves disease. Using its own MiXCR run on the multiplex PCR reads, TCRdb lists one record per CDR3 protein. The sample consists of approximately 690,000 distinct CDR3 sequences, about 30% of them appearing once. The starting material was peripheral blood mononuclear cells (PBMCs), obtained when the disease was refractory, from a patient treated with antithyroid drugs. The receptors originated from a female donor with Graves disease. Each CDR3 is given with its conserved first and last residue. D genes are given only for firm matches. Size is omitted from some rows. Given values are once, few, many or a class for expanded clones.

d_call j_call v_call clone_size cdr3_aa cdr3_nt
TRBD1 TRBJ1-5 TRBV28 many CASSDRDRGFSSPQHF TGTGCCAGCAGTGACCGGGACAGGGGGTTCTCTTCGCCCCAGCATTTT
- TRBJ1-5 TRBV12-3/TRBV12-4 few CASSLGLAASRVQPQHF TGTGCCAGCAGTTTAGGTTTGGCAGCCTCTCGGGTTCAGCCCCAGCATTTT
- TRBJ1-1 TRBV3-1 - CASSLGLQRNTEAFF TGCGCCAGCAGCCTAGGCCTCCAGCGAAACACTGAAGCTTTCTTT
- TRBJ1-3 TRBV6-1 - CASGTAGNTIYF TGTGCCAGCGGGACGGCTGGAAACACCATATATTTT
- TRBJ1-5 TRBV2 many CASSASTSGNQPQHF TGTGCCAGCAGTGCATCGACCAGTGGGAATCAGCCCCAGCATTTT
- TRBJ1-1 TRBV19 - CASSIIRTNTEAFF TGTGCCAGTAGTATTATCAGGACGAACACTGAAGCTTTCTTT
TRBD1 TRBJ1-1 TRBV28 - CASSVKGAGTEAFF TGTGCCAGCAGTGTAAAGGGGGCAGGGACTGAAGCTTTCTTT
TRBD2 TRBJ2-7 TRBV7-6 few CASSQGTKSYEQYF TGTGCCAGCAGCCAAGGGACTAAATCCTACGAGCAGTACTTC
- TRBJ1-4 TRBV6-5 - CASSESSGSKLFF TGTGCCAGCAGTGAGTCGAGTGGGTCAAAACTGTTTTTT
- TRBJ1-1 TRBV5-1 - CASSRRRGGTEAFF TGCGCCAGCAGCAGGAGGCGGGGGGGCACTGAAGCTTTCTTT
- TRBJ1-1 TRBV29-1 few CSVLDGGNTEAFF TGCAGCGTGCTAGACGGGGGTAACACTGAAGCTTTCTTT
TRBD2 TRBJ2-5 TRBV9 once CASSVRLASETQYF TGTGCCAGCAGCGTCCGACTAGCGTCTGAGACCCAGTACTTC
- TRBJ2-7 TRBV6-1 - CASRGRINSYEQYF TGTGCCAGCAGAGGACGGATTAACTCCTACGAGCAGTACTTC
- TRBJ1-5 TRBV20-1 few CSATRPLIPQHF TGCAGTGCTACCAGGCCTCTCATTCCCCAGCATTTT
- TRBJ2-6 TRBV7-9 - CASSLVSGSGANVLTF TGTGCCAGCAGCTTAGTTTCGGGCTCTGGGGCCAACGTCCTGACTTTC
- TRBJ1-3 TRBV6-1 - CASIARDNSGNTIYF TGTGCCAGCATCGCGAGGGACAACTCTGGAAACACCATATATTTT
- TRBJ1-2 TRBV10-3 many CAISEPGGVRNYGYTF TGTGCCATCAGTGAGCCCGGGGGAGTAAGGAACTATGGCTACACCTTC
- TRBJ1-1 TRBV5-1 - CASSLVEARTEAFF TGCGCCAGCAGCTTGGTGGAGGCTCGGACTGAAGCTTTCTTT
- TRBJ1-2 TRBV29-1 few CSALLGAGDYTF TGCAGCGCATTATTGGGGGCCGGGGACTACACCTTC
TRBD2 TRBJ2-1 TRBV25-1 - CARGGGTTREVEQFF TGTGCCAGGGGGGGAGGGACTACCCGGGAGGTTGAGCAGTTCTTC
- TRBJ1-2 TRBV5-1 once CASSLLPAVTNYGYTF TGCGCCAGCAGCTTGCTCCCGGCGGTTACTAACTATGGCTACACCTTC
TRBD2 TRBJ2-2 TRBV19 - CASSMRISGRETGELFF TGTGCCAGTAGTATGAGAATTAGCGGGAGGGAAACCGGGGAGCTGTTTTTT
- TRBJ1-5 TRBV28 many CASDRNNQPQHF TGTGCCAGCGACAGAAACAATCAGCCCCAGCATTTT
- TRBJ1-4 TRBV20-1 - CSARGAPRPNEKLFF TGCAGTGCTAGAGGGGCGCCGAGACCTAATGAAAAACTGTTTTTT
- TRBJ1-4 TRBV11-2 few CASSLALGLGEKLFF TGTGCCAGCAGCTTGGCTCTGGGGCTGGGCGAAAAACTGTTTTTT
- TRBJ1-5 TRBV30 - CAWSVSSGKNQPQHF TGTGCCTGGAGTGTCTCTTCGGGAAAGAATCAGCCCCAGCATTTT
- TRBJ2-7 TRBV27 many CASSYRTVSYEQYF TGTGCCAGCAGTTACCGGACTGTCTCCTACGAGCAGTACTTC
- TRBJ1-2 TRBV15 - CATSSGDSFFYGYTF TGTGCCACCAGCAGCGGAGACAGTTTTTTTTATGGCTACACCTTC
- TRBJ2-2 TRBV3-1 many CASSHKTGELFF TGTGCCAGCAGCCATAAAACCGGGGAGCTGTTTTTT
- TRBJ2-7 TRBV7-9 once CASSRSRERGEQYF TGTGCCAGCAGCAGATCCAGGGAACGTGGCGAGCAGTACTTC
- TRBJ1-2 TRBV28 many CASSQARLYGYTF TGTGCCAGCAGCCAGGCGCGTCTCTATGGCTACACCTTC
- TRBJ1-1 TRBV10-1 - CASRYRQSGEAFF TGCGCCAGCAGATACCGACAGAGTGGTGAAGCTTTCTTT
- TRBJ1-2 TRBV20-1 once CSARDRMQGPYGYTF TGCAGTGCTAGAGATCGTATGCAGGGGCCTTATGGCTACACCTTC
- TRBJ1-2 TRBV25-1 many CASSDGVKGYTF TGTGCCAGCAGTGACGGGGTCAAGGGCTACACCTTC
- TRBJ1-1 TRBV6-2/TRBV6-3 few CASSYVRGMNTEAFF TGTGCCAGCAGTTACGTCAGGGGCATGAACACTGAAGCTTTCTTT
- TRBJ1-2 TRBV6-1 many CASLEGRTYGYTF TGTGCCAGCCTCGAAGGCAGGACCTATGGCTACACCTTC
TRBD2 TRBJ2-5 TRBV28 - CASSRHAGDQETQYF TGTGCCAGCAGTCGACATGCGGGAGACCAAGAGACCCAGTACTTC
- TRBJ1-1 TRBV7-9 once CASSFSGDGAFF TGTGCCAGCAGCTTTTCGGGGGATGGAGCTTTCTTT
- TRBJ1-5 TRBV27 - CASSFGGWGNWPQHF TGTGCCAGCAGTTTTGGGGGGTGGGGTAATTGGCCCCAGCATTTT
- TRBJ1-1 TRBV7-2 - CASNSRLTGRDTEAFF TGTGCCAGCAATTCTCGGTTAACGGGCAGGGACACTGAAGCTTTCTTT